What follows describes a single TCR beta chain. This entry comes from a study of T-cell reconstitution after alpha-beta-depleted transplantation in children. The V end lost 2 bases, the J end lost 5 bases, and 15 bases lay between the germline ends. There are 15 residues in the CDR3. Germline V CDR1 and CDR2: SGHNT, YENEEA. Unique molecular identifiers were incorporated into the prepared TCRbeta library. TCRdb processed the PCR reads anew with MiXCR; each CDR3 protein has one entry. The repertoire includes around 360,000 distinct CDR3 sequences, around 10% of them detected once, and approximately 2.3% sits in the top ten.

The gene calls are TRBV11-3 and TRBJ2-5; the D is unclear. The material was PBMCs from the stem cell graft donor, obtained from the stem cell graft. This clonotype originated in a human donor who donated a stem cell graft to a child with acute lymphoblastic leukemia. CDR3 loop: CASSLRPSLTETQYF. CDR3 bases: TGTGCCAGCAGCTTACGGCCGAGTCTCACCGAGACCCAGTACTTC. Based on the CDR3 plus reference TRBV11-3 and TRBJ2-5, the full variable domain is EAGVVQSPRYKIIEKKQPVAFWCNPISGHNTLYWYLQNLGQGPELLIRYENEEAVDDSQLPKDRFSAERLKGVDSTLKIQPAELGDSAVYLCASSLRPSLTETQYFGPGTRLLVL.